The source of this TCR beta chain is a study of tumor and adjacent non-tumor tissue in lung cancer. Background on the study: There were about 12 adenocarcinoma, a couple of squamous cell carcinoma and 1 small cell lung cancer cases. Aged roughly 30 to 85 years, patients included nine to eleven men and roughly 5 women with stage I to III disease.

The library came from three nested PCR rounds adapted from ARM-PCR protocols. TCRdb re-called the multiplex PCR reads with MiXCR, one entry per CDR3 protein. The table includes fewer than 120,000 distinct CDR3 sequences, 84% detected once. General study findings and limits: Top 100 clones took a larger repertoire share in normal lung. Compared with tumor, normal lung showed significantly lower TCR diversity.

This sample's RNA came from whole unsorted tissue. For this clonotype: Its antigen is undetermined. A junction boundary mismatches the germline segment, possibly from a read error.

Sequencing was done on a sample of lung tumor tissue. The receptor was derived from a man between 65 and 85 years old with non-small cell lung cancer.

The CDR3 reads CASTAYNGELSF. Written as DNA, the CDR3 is TGTGCCAGCACTGCTTACAACGGGGAGCTGTCTTTT. This chain uses TRBV12-3 or TRBV12-4 with TRBJ2-2, with D perhaps matching TRBD2 (5 bases). CDR3 size: 12 residues.